Below, 14 T cell receptor beta chains from the same sample are listed, as sequenced in a study of OX40 agonist ivuxolimab in advanced cancers. Data came from immunoSEQ multiplex PCR; TCRdb stores just in-frame clones and leaves some out. The sample includes nearly 25,000 clones, approximately 80% of them seen just once. The source material was CD4+ or CD8+ T cells sorted from blood, sampled in a trial of the OX40 agonist ivuxolimab. Receptors were obtained from an adult with an advanced solid tumor such as melanoma, head and neck, liver or kidney cancer.

V and J are TRBV7-6 and TRBJ1-2; 11 bases map to TRBD1. Trimming took 5 bases from V and 8 from J; bases not matched to a gene: 10. CDR1 and CDR2 (germline): SGHVS, FNYEAQ. The CDR3 length is 15 residues. Written as DNA, the CDR3 is TGTGCCAGCAGCCTGACCGGACAGGGGGCGCGGGGCTACACCTTC. As protein: CASSLTGQGARGYTF.

The chain employs TRBV6-5 and TRBJ1-5; the D gene is possibly TRBD1 (5 bases). V was clipped by 8 bases and J by 3 bases, with 17 bases between them. Germline values: CDR1 MNHEY, CDR2 SVGAGI. This CDR3 comprises 15 residues. The chain's CDR3 is CASSRGVLDNQPQHF. The CDR3 nucleotides are TGTGCCAGCTCCCGAGGGGTCCTGGACAATCAGCCCCAGCATTTT.

The chain employs TRBV6-1 and TRBJ2-5; D is uncertain. The V end lost 6 bases, the J end lost 2 bases, and 16 bases lay between the germline ends. Germline CDR1 and CDR2: MNHNS and SASEGT. The CDR3 runs to 15 residues. The CDR3 DNA is TGTGCCAGCAGATTACAAAACTTTTTGCAAGAGACCCAGTACTTC. Protein sequence: CASRLQNFLQETQYF.

The V gene is TRBV19, the J gene TRBJ2-3; tentatively, D is TRBD1 (5 bases). There are 14 residues in the CDR3. Germline V gene sequence: CDR1 LNHDA, CDR2 SQIVND (reference sequence). V gave up 3 bases and J gave up 2 bases, with 9 bases separating them. In DNA form, the CDR3 reads TGTGCCAGTAGTATCCCACAGGACACAGATACGCAGTATTTT. This encodes CASSIPQDTDTQYF.

The genes are TRBV11-2 and TRBJ2-1; D is ambiguous. The CDR3 spans 15 residues. V shed 4 bases and J shed 0 bases, with 10 bases lying between them. CDR1 is SGHAT and CDR2 is FQNNGV in the germline V gene. The CDR3 DNA follows: TGTGCCAGCAGCTCTAGAGTGATCTCCTACAATGAGCAGTTCTTC. Amino acids: CASSSRVISYNEQFF.

This clone is a singleton in its sample. The chain recombines TRBV2 with TRBJ1-4; TRBD1 might be the D (6 bases). The CDR3 has 14 amino acids. Germline CDR1 and CDR2: SNHLY and FYNNEI. With 8 bases removed from V and 5 bases from J, the gap between germline ends came to 15 bases. The CDR3 DNA reads as TGTGCCAGCGAGGGAAACAGGGCGAATGAAAAACTGTTTTTT. It translates to CASEGNRANEKLFF.

This clone has only a few counts. The chain joins TRBV4-1 to TRBJ2-7; D is unclear. The CDR3 extends over 11 amino acids. The germline CDR1 and CDR2 sequences are MGHRA and YSYEKL. The V end was cut by 0 bases, the J end by 9 bases, with 6 bases between. Here the CDR3 DNA reads TGCGCCAGCAGCCAAGATGGCGGGCAGTACTTC. This translates into CASSQDGGQYF.

The chain employs TRBV6-5 and TRBJ2-3; no firm D call. In germline, CDR1 is MNHEY, CDR2 SVGAGI. The CDR3 is made up of 13 amino acids. V was cut by 2 bases and J by 0 bases, with 3 bases left in between. This CDR3 is CASSYPSTDTQYF. CDR3 in DNA: TGTGCCAGCAGTTACCCCAGCACAGATACGCAGTATTTT.

The table lists this clone with a few counts. V gene TRBV30 combines with J gene TRBJ2-4, with D perhaps TRBD1 (5 bases). The length of the CDR3 is 13 residues. The V gene lost 4 bases and the J gene lost 6 bases, with 13 bases spanning the gap. Germline V gene lookup returns CDR1 GTSNPN and CDR2 SVGIG (reference sequence). This CDR3 reads CAWTTGSLNIQYF. The CDR3 DNA reads as TGTGCCTGGACCACAGGCAGCCTAAACATTCAGTACTTC.

The rearrangement links TRBV10-3 to TRBJ1-4; D not certain. Deletions cut 2 bases from V and 0 bases from J, with 7 bases between. The germline V gene has CDR1 ENHRY and CDR2 SYGVKD. This CDR3 region has 15 residues. For the CDR3, the DNA is TGTGCCATCAGTGAGCGGGGATCAACTAATGAAAAACTGTTTTTT. It encodes CAISERGSTNEKLFF.

This rearrangement joins TRBV7-2 to TRBJ2-7; D call uncertain. Trimming removed 0 bases at V and 1 base at J, with 7 bases between. CDR3 length: 14 amino acids. Per the germline V gene, CDR1 is SGHTA and CDR2 is FQGNSA. This CDR3 is CASSLARTSYEQYF. For the CDR3, the DNA is TGTGCCAGCAGCTTAGCCAGGACGTCCTACGAGCAGTACTTC.

A single count supports this clone. CDR3 coding DNA: TGTGCCAGCAGTTTAAGGTCAGGGGGAAAGTACGAGCAGTACTTC. Translating it yields CASSLRSGGKYEQYF. The rearrangement links TRBV27 to TRBJ2-7, with 7 bases identical to TRBD1. The trim removed 2 bases at V and 4 bases at J, leaving 8 bases unmatched. The germline CDR1 and CDR2 sequences are MNHEY and SMNVEV (reference sequence). CDR3 size: 15 residues.

V is TRBV19 and J is TRBJ1-2; D gene ambiguous. The V end lost 1 base, the J end lost 6 bases, and 12 bases lay between the germline ends. The CDR3 loop spans 14 amino acids. Germline CDR1 reads LNHDA; CDR2 reads SQIVND (reference sequence). The CDR3 sequence: CASSIGGKFDGYTF. For the CDR3, the DNA is TGTGCCAGTAGTATAGGAGGGAAATTTGATGGCTACACCTTC.

This chain uses TRBV9 with TRBJ2-1, with 13 bases lining up with TRBD2. The CDR3 has 16 residues. V shed 3 bases, J shed 10 bases, and the junction held 10 bases outside the gene matches. The germline gives CDR1 SGDLS, CDR2 YYNGEE. CDR3 sequence: CASSAPLAGGPKEQFF. DNA of the CDR3: TGTGCCAGCAGCGCGCCACTAGCGGGGGGGCCGAAAGAGCAGTTCTTC.